The clone carrying this TCR beta chain was detected only once. This specimen comes from a study of OX40 agonist ivuxolimab in advanced cancers. Germline V lookup: CDR1 LGHNA, CDR2 YSLEER. This CDR3 has 15 amino acids. V was pared by 3 bases and J by 8 bases, with 19 bases between. TCRdb's table, derived via immunoSEQ multiplex PCR, lists solely in-frame clones and lacks some. The sample holds some 44,000 clones; approximately 84% are singletons and the top ten take over 0.3%. This sequence joins TRBV4-3 and TRBJ1-2; weak D call: TRBD1 (6 bases). This specimen consisted of CD4+ or CD8+ T cells sorted from blood, obtained in a trial of the OX40 agonist ivuxolimab. The clonotype was recovered from an adult with an advanced solid tumor such as melanoma, head and neck, liver or kidney cancer. The CDR3 DNA sequence: TGCGCCAGCAGCCAGCCAGGGATAGCCCAGGGGGGCTACACCTTC. It encodes CASSQPGIAQGGYTF.